These 19 T cell receptor beta chains originate from one sample sequenced in a study of CD8+ T cells in alopecia areata. Specified treatment: oral pan-JAK inhibitor, 5-10 mg twice daily. Sequencing templates came from extracted RNA that was reverse transcribed into cDNA. Sequencing used immunoSEQ multiplex PCR; TCRdb keeps in-frame clones, though not all of them. The table shows fewer than 110,000 clones, with roughly 84% occurring only once. Sequencing used CD8+ T cells sorted from blood, obtained at week 24, from a patient treated with tofacitinib. These TCRs come from a human donor with alopecia areata.

In nucleotides, the CDR3 is TGTGCCAGCAGTTGGAGAAGGACAGGGGTTGAAAAACTGTTTTTT. Encoded protein: CASSWRRTGVEKLFF. The V gene is TRBV27, the J gene TRBJ1-4; 9 positions match TRBD1. The V gene end was trimmed by 4 bases and the J gene end by 7 bases; junction bases not matched to a gene: 7. Per germline, CDR1 MNHEY and CDR2 SMNVEV (reference sequence). The CDR3 length is 15 residues.

The gene calls are TRBV5-4 and TRBJ1-2, with 9 bases identical to TRBD1. Unmatched junction bases numbered 14, after V lost 3 bases and J lost 8 bases. The CDR3 is 16 amino acids. CDR1 and CDR2 from the germline V gene are SGHNT and YYREEE (reference sequence). The CDR3 nucleotides are TGTGCCAGCAGCTCCGGGACAGGGATTCCCCCAGGGGGCTACACCTTC. Translated: CASSSGTGIPPGGYTF.

This chain connects TRBV27 to TRBJ2-7; D tentatively fits TRBD1 or TRBD2 (5 bases each). Trimming left V 6 bases short and J 2 bases short, with 11 bases between. Per the germline V gene, CDR1 is MNHEY and CDR2 is SMNVEV (reference sequence). The CDR3 totals 13 residues. CDR3 protein: CASRSEGPYEQYF. The CDR3, as DNA: TGTGCCAGCAGATCCGAGGGGCCCTACGAGCAGTACTTC.

This rearrangement joins TRBV4-3 to TRBJ2-3, with TRBD2 identical over 10 bases. The V gene's germline CDR1 is LGHNA and CDR2 YSLEER. The length of the CDR3 is 15 residues. V lost 1 base and J lost 10; bases outside the gene matches: 8. The chain's CDR3 is CASSQGRLAGDPQYF. The CDR3 nucleotides read TGCGCCAGCAGCCAAGGGAGGCTAGCGGGGGATCCGCAGTATTTT.

CDR3 nucleotides: TGTGCCACCAGCAGAGATAAAGGGTCCGGGGCCAACGTCCTGACTTTC. This codes for CATSRDKGSGANVLTF. V gene TRBV15 combines with J gene TRBJ2-6; D is undetermined. Germline values: CDR1 LNHNV, CDR2 YYDKDF (reference sequence). This CDR3 spans 16 amino acids. V shed 0 bases and J shed 4 bases, with 10 bases lying between them.

The count of this clone is one. The chain combines TRBV5-6 with TRBJ2-7; D is unclear. The CDR3 is 13 residues long. Between the trimmed V and J ends, which lost 0 bases and 3 bases, there was a span of 7 bases. The germline V gene has CDR1 SGHDT and CDR2 YYEEEE. The CDR3 loop reads CASSLEGYYEQYF. The CDR3 nucleotides read TGTGCCAGCAGCTTGGAGGGTTACTACGAGCAGTACTTC.

The chain carries TRBV4-2 and TRBJ2-1; the match to TRBD1 covers 11 bases. This CDR3 comprises 18 residues. The trim removed 1 base at V and 5 bases at J, leaving 10 bases unmatched. In germline, CDR1 is LGHNA, CDR2 YNFKEQ. CDR3 bases: TGTGCCAGCAGCCAAGTTTATGGGGGACAGGGGGTGAACAATGAGCAGTTCTTC. Protein: CASSQVYGGQGVNNEQFF.

The rearrangement uses TRBV27 and TRBJ2-1; possible D gene TRBD2, 7 bases. Germline V gene sequence: CDR1 MNHEY, CDR2 SMNVEV (reference sequence). Trimming left V 0 bases short and J 3 bases short, with 9 bases between. The CDR3 contains 15 residues. Here the CDR3 DNA reads TGTGCCAGCAGTTTATCGGGGGGGCGCTACAATGAGCAGTTCTTC. Its protein is CASSLSGGRYNEQFF.

The gene calls are TRBV5-1 and TRBJ2-7; 11 bases line up with TRBD1. This CDR3 spans 15 amino acids. With 0 bases clipped from V and 2 bases from J, the junction kept 1 base outside the gene matches. The germline V gene encodes CDR1 SGHRS and CDR2 YFSETQ. CDR3 coding DNA: TGCGCCAGCAGCTTGGTGGGACAGGGGGCCTACGAGCAGTACTTC. Translating it yields CASSLVGQGAYEQYF. The whole variable domain, filled in from reference TRBV5-1 and TRBJ2-7, reads KAGVTQTPRYLIKTRGQQVTLSCSPISGHRSVSWYQQTPGQGLQFLFEYFSETQRNKGNFPGRFSGRQFSNSRSEMNVSTLELGDSALYLCASSLVGQGAYEQYFGPGTRLTVT.

The chain joins TRBV4-1 to TRBJ2-7, with 9 nucleotides matching TRBD1. Germline V gives CDR1 MGHRA, CDR2 YSYEKL. The CDR3 loop spans 17 amino acids. V dropped 4 bases and J dropped 1; count of bases not matched to a gene: 11. The CDR3 loop reads CASSPTGTGLKSYEQYF. For the CDR3, the DNA is TGCGCCAGCAGCCCGACCGGGACAGGGTTGAAGTCCTACGAGCAGTACTTC.

The rearrangement uses TRBV6-1 and TRBJ2-1; TRBD1 aligns across 12 bases. This CDR3 contains 14 residues. CDR1 is MNHNS and CDR2 is SASEGT in the germline V gene. V lost 8 bases and J lost 8; bases outside the gene matches: 7. In DNA form, the CDR3 reads TGTGCCAGCGGACCGGGACAGGGGGCCCATGAGCAGTTCTTC. Protein product: CASGPGQGAHEQFF.

The gene calls are TRBV7-8 and TRBJ2-2, with D unclear. CDR1 SGHVS and CDR2 FQNEAQ come from the germline V gene. The CDR3 length is 13 residues. The V end was cut by 3 bases, the J end by 6 bases, with 8 bases between. CDR3 DNA sequence: TGTGCCAGCAGCTTTTGGTGGGCCGGGGAGCTGTTTTTT. Its protein is CASSFWWAGELFF.

The V call is TRBV15, the J call TRBJ2-1; TRBD2 matches at 15 bases. With 6 bases clipped from V and 2 bases from J, the junction kept 5 bases outside the gene matches. CDR1 is LNHNV and CDR2 is YYDKDF in the germline V gene (reference sequence). This CDR3 comprises 17 residues. This CDR3 is CATSGLAGGLTYNEQFF. CDR3 nucleotide sequence: TGTGCCACCAGTGGACTAGCGGGGGGGCTTACCTACAATGAGCAGTTCTTC.

The V gene is TRBV5-6, the J gene TRBJ2-5; the match to TRBD2 covers 11 bases. The CDR3 covers 14 residues. The J segment lost 10 bases and the V segment lost 4 bases, leaving 9 bases of the junction unmatched. Germline CDR1 is SGHDT and CDR2 is YYEEEE. This chain's CDR3 is CASSHLAGGPDQYF. DNA of the CDR3: TGTGCCAGCAGCCACTTAGCGGGGGGGCCGGACCAGTACTTC.

The rearrangement uses TRBV4-2 and TRBJ2-5, with 13 bases matching TRBD2. This CDR3 contains 17 residues. Germline loops: CDR1 LGHNA, CDR2 YNFKEQ. V lost 5 bases, J lost 0 bases, and 6 bases stayed unmatched. CDR3 nucleotide sequence: TGTGCCAGCAGCGCACTCGGGACTAGCGGGGACCAAGAGACCCAGTACTTC. Its translation: CASSALGTSGDQETQYF.

The chain joins TRBV7-2 to TRBJ2-3; 10 nucleotides align to TRBD2. With V trimmed by 5 bases and J by 2 bases, 7 bases remained unmatched. Germline CDR1 reads SGHTA; CDR2 reads FQGNSA. The CDR3 runs 16 residues. CDR3 DNA: TGTGCCAGCAGCCATAAGACTAGCGGGTACACAGATACGCAGTATTTT. Amino acid sequence: CASSHKTSGYTDTQYF.

This clone has ten or more counts. This chain connects TRBV5-6 to TRBJ2-1; TRBD1 matches 8 bases. The ends lost 3 bases at V and 7 bases at J; junction bases unmatched: 6. The CDR3 loop spans 14 amino acids. CDR1 and CDR2 from the germline V gene are SGHDT and YYEEEE. CDR3 sequence reads: CASSYQGARNEQFF. The CDR3 coding sequence is TGTGCCAGCAGCTACCAGGGGGCTCGTAATGAGCAGTTCTTC.

The chain uses TRBV5-1 and TRBJ2-3; the match to TRBD1 covers 8 bases. J lost 0 bases, V lost 3 bases, and 3 bases had no gene match. CDR1 and CDR2 (germline): SGHRS, YFSETQ. The CDR3 totals 15 residues. CDR3 region: CASSWTGPSTDTQYF. CDR3 nucleotide sequence: TGCGCCAGCAGCTGGACAGGGCCAAGCACAGATACGCAGTATTTT. Supplemented by reference TRBV5-1 and TRBJ2-3, the full variable domain reads KAGVTQTPRYLIKTRGQQVTLSCSPISGHRSVSWYQQTPGQGLQFLFEYFSETQRNKGNFPGRFSGRQFSNSRSEMNVSTLELGDSALYLCASSWTGPSTDTQYFGPGTRLTVL.

The rearrangement links TRBV4-1 to TRBJ2-4; D gene ambiguous. The germline CDR1 and CDR2 sequences are MGHRA and YSYEKL. Trimming shortened V by 0 bases and J by 8 bases, and 11 bases separated the two germline ends. This CDR3 region has 14 residues. CDR3: CASSQDSPRDIQYF. The CDR3 region has the DNA TGCGCCAGCAGCCAAGACAGCCCAAGGGACATTCAGTACTTC.